This T cell receptor beta chain derives from a study of blood T cell repertoires in COVID-19. Study overall: Some COVID-19 samples were acute and others convalescent; all came from the United States, Italy and Spain. Nucleic acid was either cDNA or gDNA, and it came from T cells, B-cell-depleted T cells, or PBMCs.

The germline gives CDR1 LNHDA, CDR2 SQIVND (reference sequence). Germline trimming cut 9 bases from V and 1 base from J; bases unmatched to any gene: 11. The CDR3 loop spans 15 amino acids. In the original processing: Cell counts per sample came from amplifying reference gene primers. TCRdb's table, derived via immunoSEQ multiplex PCR, lists solely in-frame clones and lacks some. Clone size and the V and J calls come from that table; the DNA yielded D and trimming. The table lists 45,000 to 65,000 clones, around nine tenths of them singletons. The TCR originated in an elderly woman with acute or convalescent COVID-19. The chain is built from TRBV19 and TRBJ1-2; 7 bases match TRBD1. The sequenced sample consisted of peripheral blood. The DNA of the CDR3 is TGTGCCAGCCATTCCTCGGCAGGGGGTAACTATGGCTACACCTTC. It is translated as CASHSSAGGNYGYTF.